The source of this T cell receptor beta chain is a study of human T cells and chemical hapten exposure (dated by TCRdb to about 2021). Regarding the study in general: For sensitization, 2% DPC in acetone was applied to a roughly 2 cm by roughly 2 cm area of upper inner arm skin. Throughout the study period of approximately 23 weeks, patients also received therapeutic DPC doses to the scalp every week. Patch testing was performed on the upper back with Finn chambers containing 0.01% DPC, and the patch tests were scored after 6 days according to International Contact Dermatitis Research Group standards. The patient cohort, mostly female, included alopecia areata with under or over 50% scalp involvement, alopecia totalis and alopecia universalis. Libraries were combined into a pool for sequencing, and differences in TCR yield between samples came mainly from small differences in library volumes within the pool. In alopecia patients, the study followed how the peripheral blood TCR repertoire changed in vivo over primary and secondary sensitization to diphenylcyclopropenone (DPC), a hapten. Blood samples were taken from patients before sensitization (week 0) and at 2, 6 and about 24 weeks after DPC sensitization. For TCR sequencing, blood came from 25 to 30 alopecia patients at anywhere from one to four time points (pre-sensitization, 2, 6 and 24 weeks).

According to the study, the label for this sample's time point signals: patch test 1, 2 weeks after DPC sensitization. The sample's treatment or condition label, in plain terms: therapeutic diphenylcyclopropenone sensitization with weekly scalp DPC. At every patch-test visit, the blood draw took place before the patch test was put on. Patients were considered eligible if aged 18 to 70, diagnosed with alopecia and deemed suitable for DPC therapy, and patients were excluded if pregnant. Total RNA was extracted from unfractionated whole blood collected in Tempus Blood RNA tubes. Overall study outcomes, separate from this receptor: Repeated subsampling changed both the strength of the expansion versus patch-test correlation and the threshold at which that correlation became significant. Alopecia, a presumed autoimmune disease, was present in all patients, so the immune response of the patients might differ from that of healthy individuals. The number of TCRs above 1 in 1000 frequency did not change with DPC sensitization; there was no evidence of global repertoire structure alterations. Compared with pre-sensitization or healthy control sets, expanded TCRs formed significantly more large CDR3 similarity clusters, which is consistent with antigen-driven responses. The number of PT1 expanded TCRs positively correlated with patch test score, significant at thresholds 8, 16 and 32 but not 4.

Based on the germline V gene, the CDR1 and CDR2 sequences are SNHLY and FYNNEI. V and J are truncated by 6 bases and 3 bases respectively, leaving an intervening sequence of 8 bases. The CDR3 holds 13 amino acids from the cysteine to the phenylalanine. Of the read, only the CDR3 DNA is kept; its 39 bases are in frame from base 1. This clonotype has a handful of counts. Its antigen remains unidentified. No much larger clonotype is one base removed from it; base qualities were not supplied. The method was RACE. Sequencing used a NextSeq 500. During library preparation, unique molecular identifiers were attached to individual cDNA molecules so that TCRs could be counted quantitatively and reproducibly. From each blood RNA sample, both TCR alpha and TCR beta chains were sequenced. The authors' pipeline ran thus. Samples had a median of approximately 93,000 TCRs, with a range from about 23,224 to 690,600. V, J and CDR3 annotation of the TCR reads was carried out using the Decombinator software suite. For PS versus PT1 abundance plots, all samples were subsampled to the same number of TCRs (28,000). Expanded TCRs were defined as absent before sensitization and observed at least eight times at the 2-week time point. The public reads were quality trimmed at Q25 with fastp and then assembled into clones with MiXCR by TCRdb, keeping productive beta chains. Rows with a matching CDR3 protein are joined into one entry that keeps the most common DNA and genes. These V and J calls are TCRdb output, not the study's own analysis. The sample table records around 110,000 distinct CDR3 sequences; roughly 12% of these occur just once. 1.3% to 1.5% of the sample rests with the top ten.

The clonotype originates from a woman aged 50 to 60 with alopecia areata. Some clones in this sample may be carry-over from other donors' samples. Rearrangement joined TRBV2 to TRBJ2-2, with the D gene call left open. The sample consisted of whole blood, taken in connection with sensitization to the hapten diphenylcyclopropenone (DPC). The CDR3 loop reads CASRIRHTGELFF. The DNA sequence reads TGTGCCAGCAGAATAAGACACACCGGGGAGCTGTTTTTT.